The present T cell receptor (beta chain) was sequenced within a study of T cells in Graves' hyperthyroidism and ophthalmopathy. This clonotype was detected ten times or more. What was amplified from RNA transcripts were TCR beta CDR3 regions. Primed by the HTBI set, a first-round RT-PCR was run on the TCR CDR3. Each CDR3 protein is one row after TCRdb ran MiXCR on the multiplex PCR reads. The table records fewer than 650,000 distinct CDR3 sequences, about 15% of them present only once. Uncontrolled infection, other autoimmune disease, pregnancy and lactation each barred patients from inclusion. The PBMCs had their origin in approximately 10 ml of fresh peripheral blood. The source of this sequence is a woman aged 25 to 39 with Graves' hyperthyroidism that later progressed to Graves' ophthalmopathy. The sequenced material came from blood.

The CDR3 region has the DNA TGCAGCGTTGCCCCGGACGGCTACGAGCAGTACTTC. Translated, it gives CSVAPDGYEQYF. This chain connects TRBV29-1 to TRBJ2-7; D gene uncertain. In germline, CDR1 is SQVTM, CDR2 ANQGSEA. The CDR3 spans 12 residues. The V gene lost 4 bases and the J gene lost 3 bases, with 10 bases spanning the gap.